The 26 T cell receptor beta chains below all came from one sample that was sequenced in a study of OX40 agonist ivuxolimab in advanced cancers. The library was built by means of the immunoSEQ multiplex PCR assay. This is the immuneACCESS table as TCRdb keeps it, with only in-frame sequences that have V and J called. A part of the clones is gone; compared with another copy, unresolved V genes explain less than half, and the rest is unexplained. This sample comprises fewer than 110,000 clones, less than 95% of them detected only once. Of the sample, around 1.2% falls within the top ten clones. This sample comprised CD4+ or CD8+ T cells sorted from blood, obtained in a trial of the OX40 agonist ivuxolimab. The receptors were sampled from an adult with an advanced solid tumor such as melanoma, head and neck, liver or kidney cancer.

J is TRBJ2-7 and V is TRBV28; D not resolved. The CDR3 is 12 residues long. Germline V gives CDR1 MDHEN, CDR2 SYDVKM. V was trimmed by 2 bases and J by 4 bases, leaving 6 bases between them. CDR3 coding DNA: TGTGCCAGCAGTTTAAGGCAATACGAGCAGTACTTC. Amino acids: CASSLRQYEQYF.

This chain joins TRBV28 and TRBJ2-7; D is unresolved. The V gene's germline CDR1 is MDHEN and CDR2 SYDVKM. The germline V and J ends were trimmed by 3 bases and 5 bases, with 11 bases remaining between them. The CDR3 loop spans 13 amino acids. CDR3 residues: CASSFGLSDEQYF. The CDR3 DNA sequence: TGTGCCAGCAGTTTCGGTCTATCCGACGAGCAGTACTTC.

This chain links TRBV28 with TRBJ2-5; possibly TRBD1 for D (7 bases). This CDR3 region has 16 residues. CDR1 is MDHEN, CDR2 SYDVKM, per germline. Trimming left V 5 bases short and J 2 bases short, with 18 bases between. CDR3 amino acids: CASSRLGGQQQETQYF. The DNA of the CDR3 is TGTGCCAGCAGTCGTTTGGGGGGACAGCAACAAGAGACCCAGTACTTC.

This chain uses TRBV5-6 with TRBJ2-5; D may correspond to TRBD1 or TRBD2 (5 bases each). The CDR3 sequence is 14 residues long. Trimming shortened V by 7 bases and J by 2 bases, and 15 bases separated the two germline ends. Germline CDR1 SGHDT, CDR2 YYEEEE. CDR3 loop: CASFEPGQQETQYF. In DNA form, the CDR3 reads TGTGCCAGCTTTGAACCGGGGCAACAAGAGACCCAGTACTTC.

This rearrangement joins TRBV2 to TRBJ2-5, with D perhaps assigned TRBD1 or TRBD2 (6 bases each). TRBJ2-7 explains the end of the DNA better; the J call may be wrong. This CDR3 comprises 13 residues. The germline CDR1 and CDR2 sequences are SNHLY and FYNNEI. DNA for the CDR3: TGTGCCAGCATGGAGGGGGGAACCTACGAGCAGTACTTC. Its protein is CASMEGGTYEQYF.

J is TRBJ1-1 and V is TRBV6-6; 9 nucleotides agree with TRBD1. The ends lost 4 bases at V and 7 bases at J; junction bases unmatched: 13. The CDR3 is 16 residues long. Germline V gives CDR1 MNHNY, CDR2 SVGAGI (reference sequence). The chain's CDR3 is CASSSQGAVPLREAFF. CDR3 bases: TGTGCCAGCAGTTCACAGGGGGCTGTCCCGTTGCGTGAAGCTTTCTTT.

The gene calls are TRBV5-4 and TRBJ2-1, with 9 nucleotides matching TRBD1. Trimming at V came to 0 bases and at J to 15 bases, leaving 4 bases not matched to a gene. Germline V lookup: CDR1 SGHNT, CDR2 YYREEE (reference sequence). The CDR3 loop spans 12 amino acids. CDR3 DNA: TGTGCCAGCAGCTTGGAGGGACAGGGATGGTTCTTC. It is translated as CASSLEGQGWFF.

The CDR3 nucleotides are TGTGCCAGCAGTCCTCAGGGAATACCCTACGAGCAGTACTTC. It specifies CASSPQGIPYEQYF. V and J are TRBV6-5 and TRBJ2-7; D perhaps matches TRBD1 (5 bases). With 5 bases removed from V and 2 bases from J, the gap between germline ends came to 13 bases. CDR3 length: 14 amino acids. The germline V gene has CDR1 MNHEY and CDR2 SVGAGI.

In this sample, this clone turned up once. V usage is TRBV18 and J usage is TRBJ2-7; no definite D call. V was clipped by 3 bases and J by 5 bases, with 11 bases between them. CDR1 KGHSH and CDR2 LQKENI come from the germline V gene. The CDR3 has 13 amino acids. The CDR3, as DNA: TGTGCCAGCTCACCGACCACTCCGGACGAGCAGTACTTC. Translating it yields CASSPTTPDEQYF.

The V and J genes are TRBV7-7 and TRBJ2-2, with 10 nucleotides matching TRBD2. This CDR3 region has 14 residues. Germline CDR1 SSHAT, CDR2 FNYEAQ (reference sequence). In DNA form, the CDR3 reads TGTGCTACCCAGCGGGAGGGAGTCCACGGGGAGCTGTTTTTT. Protein sequence: CATQREGVHGELFF.

V and J are TRBV19 and TRBJ2-1; a possible D gene is TRBD2 (6 bases). CDR1 is LNHDA, CDR2 SQIVND, per germline (reference sequence). This CDR3 spans 14 amino acids. V lost 5 bases and J 0 bases, leaving 8 bases between the germline ends. This CDR3 reads CASSAGSSYNEQFF. CDR3 coding DNA: TGTGCCAGTAGTGCGGGGTCCTCCTACAATGAGCAGTTCTTC.

V and J are TRBV7-2 and TRBJ2-7; possibly TRBD1 for D (6 bases). The CDR3 loop spans 15 amino acids. V was clipped by 4 bases and J by 4 bases, with 17 bases between them. Germline V lookup: CDR1 SGHTA, CDR2 FQGNSA. For the CDR3, the DNA is TGTGCCAGCAGCTCCTTCGCAGGGGATTCTTACGAGCAGTACTTC. This encodes CASSSFAGDSYEQYF. Drawing the rest from reference TRBV7-2 and TRBJ2-7, the complete variable domain is GAGVSQSPSNKVTEKGKDVELRCDPISGHTALYWYRQSLGQGLEFLIYFQGNSAPDKSGLPSDRFSAERTGGSVSTLTIQRTQQEDSAVYLCASSSFAGDSYEQYFGPGTRLTVT.

This clone was picked up one time. The junction departs from the called germline gene at one end, perhaps through a read error. The genes are TRBV7-7 and TRBJ2-5; a possible D gene is TRBD1 (5 bases). The length of the CDR3 is 13 residues. Germline CDR1 is SSHAT and CDR2 is FNYEAQ (reference sequence). The CDR3 reads CASSLQVEKTQYF. The CDR3 DNA reads TGTGCTAGCAGCTTACAGGTGGAAAAGACCCAGTACTTC.

The chain employs TRBV28 and TRBJ2-1; 10 bases line up with TRBD1. The germline V gene has CDR1 MDHEN and CDR2 SYDVKM. The CDR3 covers 19 residues. J lost 0 bases, V lost 1 base, and 9 bases had no gene match. In DNA, the CDR3 is TGTGCCAGCAGTTTATTTAACCTCGGACAGGGGGGCTCCTACAATGAGCAGTTCTTC. Amino acid sequence: CASSLFNLGQGGSYNEQFF.

This clone was observed a few times. V usage is TRBV7-9 and J usage is TRBJ2-7; perhaps TRBD2 as D (6 bases). The germline V gene encodes CDR1 SEHNR and CDR2 FQNEAQ (reference sequence). This CDR3 has 15 residues. Trimming stripped 5 bases from V and 4 bases from J, with 18 bases between. The CDR3 DNA reads TGTGCCAGCAGCCGGAAGAGGGAAGCGGGTTACGAGCAGTACTTC. It codes for CASSRKREAGYEQYF. Combining the CDR3 with reference TRBV7-9 and TRBJ2-7 gives the whole variable domain DTGVSQNPRHKITKRGQNVTFRCDPISEHNRLYWYRQTLGQGPEFLTYFQNEAQLEKSRLLSDRFSAERPKGSFSTLEIQRTEQGDSAMYLCASSRKREAGYEQYFGPGTRLTVT.

The chain joins TRBV28 to TRBJ2-3; tentatively, D is TRBD2 (6 bases). This CDR3 comprises 13 residues. Germline V gene lookup returns CDR1 MDHEN and CDR2 SYDVKM. V lost 5 bases and J lost 4, with 10 bases in between. CDR3 nucleotides: TGTGCCAGCAGTGAGCGGGTCTCAGATACGCAGTATTTT. Protein product: CASSERVSDTQYF. Together with reference TRBV28 and TRBJ2-3, the CDR3 gives the full variable domain: DVKVTQSSRYLVKRTGEKVFLECVQDMDHENMFWYRQDPGLGLRLIYFSYDVKMKEKGDIPEGYSVSREKKERFSLILESASTNQTSMYLCASSERVSDTQYFGPGTRLTVL.

The J gene is TRBJ1-1, the V gene TRBV6-5; the D gene is possibly TRBD1 (5 bases). CDR3 length equals 15 residues. With 6 bases removed from V and 1 base from J, the gap between germline ends came to 15 bases. Germline CDR1 MNHEY, CDR2 SVGAGI. The CDR3, as DNA: TGTGCCAGCAGGCGGTGGGGGTGGGAGAACACTGAAGCTTTCTTT. It codes for CASRRWGWENTEAFF.

Comments on this clone: One end of the junction fails to match germline, which may point to a read error. This specimen includes other DNA sequences encoding the same CDR3. The chain has TRBV5-1 and TRBJ1-2; D is unresolved. CDR3 length: 14 residues. From germline, CDR1 is SGHRS and CDR2 YFSETQ. The DNA of the CDR3 is TGCGCTAGCAGCTTGGGAACAGTTTCCTATGGCTACACCTTC. This gives the protein CASSLGTVSYGYTF. Based on the CDR3 plus reference TRBV5-1 and TRBJ1-2, the full variable domain is KAGVTQTPRYLIKTRGQQVTLSCSPISGHRSVSWYQQTPGQGLQFLFEYFSETQRNKGNFPGRFSGRQFSNSRSEMNVSTLELGDSALYLCASSLGTVSYGYTFGSGTRLTVV.

The gene calls are TRBV7-8 and TRBJ2-2; no reliable D call. Germline CDR1 is SGHVS and CDR2 is FQNEAQ. CDR3 length: 11 residues. V lost 0 bases and J 7 bases, leaving 0 bases between the germline ends. The CDR3: CASSLAGELFF. The CDR3 DNA sequence: TGTGCCAGCAGCTTAGCCGGGGAGCTGTTTTTT.

The chain employs TRBV11-3 and TRBJ2-3, with D perhaps given as TRBD1 or TRBD2 (5 bases each). CDR1 and CDR2 (germline): SGHNT, YENEEA. Trimming took 4 bases from V and 4 from J, leaving 12 bases between them. The CDR3 runs to 14 residues. In DNA form, the CDR3 reads TGTGCCAGCAGCTCCCCCAGGGACGCAGATACGCAGTATTTT. Translation: CASSSPRDADTQYF.

The rearrangement joins TRBV7-6 to TRBJ1-1, with 7 bases lining up with TRBD1. The CDR3 has 15 residues. J lost 1 base, V lost 4 bases, and 6 bases had no gene match. CDR1 and CDR2 from the germline V gene are SGHVS and FNYEAQ. The DNA for the CDR3 is TGTGCCAGCAGCTACGACAGGGTGGAGAACACTGAAGCTTTCTTT. Protein sequence: CASSYDRVENTEAFF. The full variable domain, completed using reference TRBV7-6 and TRBJ1-1, is GAGVSQSPRYKVTKRGQDVALRCDPISGHVSLYWYRQALGQGPEFLTYFNYEAQQDKSGLPNDRFSAERPEGSISTLTIQRTEQRDSAMYRCASSYDRVENTEAFFGQGTRLTVV.

The table lists this clone with a count of one. V and J are TRBV6-5 and TRBJ2-3; D unclear. Germline V gene sequence: CDR1 MNHEY, CDR2 SVGAGI. The CDR3 is 14 amino acids. V dropped 0 bases and J dropped 4 bases, with 8 bases sitting between them. The CDR3 DNA follows: TGTGCCAGCAGTTACTCATTTAGGGCAGATACGCAGTATTTT. Translating gives CASSYSFRADTQYF.

The chain carries TRBV5-1 and TRBJ2-5; D gene unclear. Germline V gene lookup returns CDR1 SGHRS and CDR2 YFSETQ. The length of the CDR3 is 13 residues. V was pared by 2 bases and J by 3 bases, with 8 bases between. CDR3 nucleotides: TGCGCCAGCAGCTTTGGCGGTGAAGAGACCCAGTACTTC. Its protein is CASSFGGEETQYF.

V is TRBV28 and J is TRBJ2-7; 7 bases fit TRBD1. This CDR3 region has 12 residues. V shed 8 bases and J 6 bases; nucleotides not matched to a gene: 7. CDR1 is MDHEN and CDR2 is SYDVKM in the germline V gene. CDR3 protein: CASLTGFREQYF. CDR3 coding DNA: TGTGCCAGCCTGACAGGGTTTCGCGAGCAGTACTTC.

This chain connects TRBV27 to TRBJ1-2; 12 bases map to TRBD1. There are 19 residues in the CDR3. In germline, CDR1 is MNHEY, CDR2 SMNVEV (reference sequence). J lost 1 base, V lost 2 bases, and 11 bases had no gene match. CDR3 loop: CASSLPDRDRGRINYGYTF. In DNA, the CDR3 is TGTGCCAGCAGTTTACCCGACCGGGACAGGGGGCGAATTAACTATGGCTACACCTTC.

This rearrangement joins TRBV9 to TRBJ2-5; 7 nucleotides match TRBD2. The germline V gene encodes CDR1 SGDLS and CDR2 YYNGEE. The V gene end was trimmed by 4 bases and the J gene end by 2 bases; junction bases not matched to a gene: 5. The CDR3 extends over 14 amino acids. The CDR3 region has the DNA TGTGCCAGCAGCCTAAGCGGGATTCAAGAGACCCAGTACTTC. Amino acids: CASSLSGIQETQYF.